Shown below are 27 T cell receptor beta chains from a single sample sequenced in a study of blood T cells in healthy people across ages. Sample-barcoded 5' priming and a J-beta primer mix drove a second PCR of about 7 to 12 cycles. TCRdb redid the calling of the 5' RACE reads with MiXCR, one entry per CDR3 protein. The table lists about 1.4 million distinct CDR3 sequences, roughly 64% of them singletons. The sample comprised blood. These receptors all stem from a man aged 18 to 30 in good health.

This rearrangement joins TRBV30 to TRBJ2-7, with a weak D call TRBD1 (5 bases). Germline CDR1 GTSNPN, CDR2 SVGIG (reference sequence). V lost 6 bases to trimming and J lost 4 bases, with 13 bases between them. The CDR3 contains 12 residues. Here the CDR3 reads CACGDRGYEQYF. The CDR3 nucleotides read TGTGCCTGCGGTGATAGGGGTTACGAGCAGTACTTC.

CDR3: CSASVGGAAGANVLTF. The DNA of the CDR3 is TGCAGTGCCTCCGTAGGGGGGGCGGCCGGGGCCAACGTCCTGACTTTC. The chain recombines TRBV20-1 with TRBJ2-6; D is possibly TRBD2 (7 bases). Per the germline V gene, CDR1 is DFQATT and CDR2 is SNEGSKA (reference sequence). The V gene lost 6 bases and the J gene lost 4 bases, with 19 bases spanning the gap. CDR3 length: 16 amino acids.

The CDR3 sequence: CASTSQGAHHTF. In DNA form, the CDR3 reads TGCGCCAGCACCTCCCAGGGGGCTCACCACACCTTC. V and J are TRBV5-1 and TRBJ1-2; 8 bases map to TRBD1. Trimming at V came to 6 bases and at J to 12 bases, leaving 10 bases not matched to a gene. Germline loops: CDR1 SGHRS, CDR2 YFSETQ. This CDR3 has 12 residues.

The chain uses TRBV5-1 and TRBJ2-1; 8 bases are shared with TRBD2. Looked up from germline, CDR1 is SGHRS and CDR2 is YFSETQ. With 2 bases clipped from V and 0 bases from J, the junction kept 4 bases outside the gene matches. CDR3 length: 16 residues. The CDR3 region is CASSLQGLDSYNEQFF. In DNA, the CDR3 is TGCGCCAGCAGCTTACAGGGACTAGACTCCTACAATGAGCAGTTCTTC.

CDR3 nucleotides: TGTGCCTGGACCCGCCGGGCGCCCTACGAGCAGTACTTC. Encoded protein: CAWTRRAPYEQYF. The chain has TRBV30 and TRBJ2-4, with D unclear. The closer fit of TRBJ2-7 to the DNA end suggests the J call may be wrong. There are 13 residues in the CDR3. CDR1 is GTSNPN, CDR2 SVGIG, per germline (reference sequence).

J is TRBJ1-2 and V is TRBV6-2 or TRBV6-3; weak D call: TRBD1 (6 bases). Trimming removed 6 bases from V and 4 bases from J, with 15 bases in between. There are 14 residues in the CDR3. Per germline, CDR1 MNHEY and CDR2 SVGEGT. Here the CDR3 reads CASRPTGLTYGYTF. In DNA, the CDR3 is TGTGCCAGCAGACCCACAGGGTTGACCTATGGCTACACCTTC.

This clonotype was counted between two and nine times. The rearrangement joins TRBV4-1 to TRBJ1-2, with D perhaps TRBD1 (6 bases). The CDR3 spans 14 residues. V lost 4 bases, J lost 7 bases, and 16 bases lay in between. The germline V gene has CDR1 MGHRA and CDR2 YSYEKL. The chain's CDR3 is CASSPTSTGFGYTF. Written as DNA, the CDR3 is TGCGCCAGCAGCCCCACATCCACAGGGTTTGGCTACACCTTC.

This rearrangement joins TRBV28 to TRBJ2-7; 9 nucleotides line up with TRBD1. Germline CDR1 MDHEN, CDR2 SYDVKM. Trimming took 3 bases from V and 5 from J; bases not matched to a gene: 5. The CDR3 runs to 14 residues. The CDR3 coding sequence is TGTGCCAGCAGTTTGGGGACAGGGTACAACGAGCAGTACTTC. This encodes CASSLGTGYNEQYF.

This clonotype was recorded a few times. The chain carries TRBV5-5 and TRBJ2-7, with D maybe TRBD1 (8 bases). The CDR3 has 16 amino acids. Germline CDR1 reads SGHKS; CDR2 reads YYEKEE (reference sequence). Trimming removed 1 base from V and 7 bases from J, with 21 bases in between. CDR3 sequence reads: CASSLRWTGTNLEQYF. The CDR3 DNA reads as TGTGCCAGCAGCTTGAGATGGACAGGGACTAATTTGGAGCAGTACTTC.

The chain couples TRBV29-1 to TRBJ2-3, with 9 nucleotides matching TRBD2. Germline V gene sequence: CDR1 SQVTM, CDR2 ANQGSEA. Losses at the gene ends were 5 bases for V and 6 bases for J; bases not matched to a gene: 9. There are 14 residues in the CDR3. This chain's CDR3 is CSVLLAGGPDTQYF. As DNA, the CDR3 is TGCAGCGTTCTTCTCGCGGGGGGGCCGGATACGCAGTATTTT.

This clonotype occurred many times. The chain is built from TRBV12-3 or TRBV12-4 and TRBJ2-5; the match to TRBD1 covers 9 bases. V gave up 4 bases and J gave up 7 bases; unmatched junction bases: 10. The CDR3 covers 15 residues. The CDR3 loop is CASSSRTGAPTTQYF. In DNA form, the CDR3 reads TGTGCCAGCAGTTCCCGGACAGGGGCGCCAACGACCCAGTACTTC.

V is TRBV15 and J is TRBJ1-4; the D is unclear. Trimming left V 8 bases short and J 5 bases short, with 15 bases between. Germline values: CDR1 LNHNV, CDR2 YYDKDF (reference sequence). The CDR3 extends over 14 amino acids. The CDR3 protein is CATERTDNNEKLFF. CDR3 in DNA: TGTGCCACCGAAAGGACGGATAACAATGAAAAACTGTTTTTT.

This sequence joins TRBV6-2 or TRBV6-3 and TRBJ2-7; TRBD1 is a possible D gene (6 bases). V was cut by 7 bases and J by 1 base, with 11 bases left in between. The CDR3 totals 13 residues. The germline gives CDR1 MNHEY, CDR2 SVGEGT. The CDR3 here is CASTSGASYEQYF. As DNA, the CDR3 is TGTGCCAGCACTTCAGGGGCTTCCTACGAGCAGTACTTC.

This clonotype turned up a few times. The chain combines TRBV3-1 with TRBJ2-7, with 9 bases identical to TRBD2. The CDR3 length is 15 residues. Germline trimming cut 0 bases from V and 5 bases from J; bases unmatched to any gene: 5. CDR1 LGHDT and CDR2 YNNKEL come from the germline V gene (reference sequence). The CDR3 sequence: CASSQDQTSGNEQYF. The CDR3 coding sequence is TGTGCCAGCAGCCAAGATCAGACTAGCGGCAACGAGCAGTACTTC.

This clonotype was counted a single time. The chain links TRBV7-9 to TRBJ2-1; no definite D call. Per germline, CDR1 SEHNR and CDR2 FQNEAQ (reference sequence). The V and J ends lost 3 bases and 10 bases respectively, with 10 bases between them. The CDR3 loop spans 12 amino acids. CDR3 region: CASSFRSEEQFF. CDR3 sequence (DNA): TGTGCCAGCAGCTTCCGCTCCGAGGAGCAGTTCTTC.

The V gene is TRBV2, the J gene TRBJ1-2; 7 positions agree with TRBD1. The V gene's germline CDR1 is SNHLY and CDR2 FYNNEI. This CDR3 is built from 13 residues. The V segment lost 2 bases and the J segment 8 bases; nucleotides outside the gene matches: 5. The chain's CDR3 is CASSEYRGQGYTF. The CDR3 DNA follows: TGTGCCAGCAGTGAATACAGGGGACAAGGCTACACCTTC.

Worth noting for this clonotype: A much larger clone differs by one base, so this may be a read error. The CDR3 does not close with the conserved phenylalanine or tryptophan, likely indicating a read error. This chain joins TRBV20-1 and TRBJ2-7, with D tentatively TRBD1 (5 bases). The CDR3 is made up of 14 amino acids. The germline V gene has CDR1 DFQATT and CDR2 SNEGSKA (reference sequence). Trimming took 5 bases from V and 3 from J, leaving 17 bases between them. For the CDR3, the DNA is TGCAGTGCTTCCCCCCCAGGGCTTCGCTACGAGCAGTACTAC. Translated: CSASPPGLRYEQYY.

V usage is TRBV20-1 and J usage is TRBJ2-7; TRBD1 matches at 7 bases. Per the germline V gene, CDR1 is DFQATT and CDR2 is SNEGSKA (reference sequence). This CDR3 contains 14 residues. The junction had 11 bases not matched to a gene; V was cut back by 6 bases and J by 3 bases. The CDR3 reads CSARTGTEIYEQYF. The CDR3 DNA is TGCAGTGCCAGAACGGGGACAGAAATCTACGAGCAGTACTTC.

In its sample, this clonotype was seen a few times. The V call is TRBV25-1, the J call TRBJ2-7; 8 bases are a match to TRBD2. The CDR3 runs to 11 residues. CDR1 is MGHDK and CDR2 is SYGVNS in the germline V gene. The CDR3 loop reads CLAGTFYEQYF. CDR3 nucleotides: TGTCTAGCGGGTACCTTCTACGAGCAGTACTTC.

The chain joins TRBV7-8 to TRBJ2-6; perhaps D is TRBD1 or TRBD2 (5 bases each). The CDR3 runs 12 residues. V was cut by 4 bases and J by 11 bases, with 9 bases left in between. Germline loops: CDR1 SGHVS, CDR2 FQNEAQ. CDR3 residues: CASSYRGHVLTF. The CDR3 coding sequence is TGTGCCAGCAGCTACCGGGGACACGTCCTGACTTTC.

The rearrangement links TRBV24-1 to TRBJ1-2, with D tentatively TRBD1 (5 bases). CDR3 length equals 11 residues. The ends were cut back, 9 bases at V and 10 bases at J, with 14 bases in the middle. In germline, CDR1 is KGHDR, CDR2 SFDVKD. The CDR3 loop is CATWSGGIYTF. CDR3 DNA sequence: TGTGCCACCTGGAGCGGGGGGATCTACACCTTC.

V usage is TRBV30 and J usage is TRBJ2-1; no firm D call. The germline V and J ends were trimmed by 8 bases and 4 bases, with 15 bases remaining between them. CDR1 is GTSNPN, CDR2 SVGIG, per germline (reference sequence). This CDR3 has 13 residues. This chain's CDR3 is CAVNRRGYNEQFF. As DNA, the CDR3 is TGTGCCGTAAATAGACGAGGTTACAATGAGCAGTTCTTC.

For this clonotype: This could be a read error, since a much larger clone is one nucleotide away. The rearrangement links TRBV29-1 to TRBJ2-5; D gene uncertain. V dropped 7 bases and J dropped 11 bases, with 20 bases sitting between them. Germline loops: CDR1 SQVTM, CDR2 ANQGSEA. The CDR3 contains 12 residues. CDR3 loop: CSAEDDNNEQYF. The CDR3 DNA follows: TGCAGCGCCGAAGACGACAACAATGAGCAGTACTTC. The full variable domain, with the rest looked up from reference TRBV29-1 and TRBJ2-5, is SAVISQKPSRDICQRGTSLTIQCQVDSQVTMMFWYRQQPGQSLTLIATANQGSEATYESGFVIDKFPISRPNLTFSTLTVSNMSPEDSSIYLCSAEDDNNEQYFGPGTRLLVL.

The V gene is TRBV5-1, the J gene TRBJ2-5; tentatively, D is TRBD2 (5 bases). With 6 bases removed from V and 3 bases from J, the gap between germline ends came to 12 bases. This CDR3 is built from 13 residues. CDR1 is SGHRS and CDR2 is YFSETQ in the germline V gene. Here the CDR3 DNA reads TGCGCCAGCATCAGTCCCGGGGAAGAGACCCAGTACTTC. It translates to CASISPGEETQYF.

This chain connects TRBV5-1 to TRBJ2-5; 11 bases are a match to TRBD2. There are 16 residues in the CDR3. Trimming at V came to 5 bases and at J to 1 base, leaving 7 bases not matched to a gene. Germline values: CDR1 SGHRS, CDR2 YFSETQ. The CDR3 loop reads CASSYRLAGFQETQYF. CDR3 DNA: TGCGCCAGCAGTTACAGACTAGCGGGATTCCAAGAGACCCAGTACTTC.

This rearrangement joins TRBV10-3 to TRBJ2-2; 8 nucleotides line up with TRBD1. CDR3 length: 14 residues. The germline gives CDR1 ENHRY, CDR2 SYGVKD. The J segment lost 6 bases and the V segment lost 3 bases, leaving 3 bases of the junction unmatched. The CDR3 DNA sequence: TGTGCCATCAGTGACGGGACAGGAGCCGGGGAGCTGTTTTTT. Translating it yields CAISDGTGAGELFF.

The gene calls are TRBV10-3 and TRBJ2-3; D call uncertain. Trimming removed 7 bases at V and 6 bases at J, with 14 bases between. The germline gives CDR1 ENHRY, CDR2 SYGVKD. The CDR3 loop spans 13 amino acids. The CDR3 DNA reads TGTGCCATCAACAACTTAAAGGGTGATACGCAGTATTTT. Encoded protein: CAINNLKGDTQYF.